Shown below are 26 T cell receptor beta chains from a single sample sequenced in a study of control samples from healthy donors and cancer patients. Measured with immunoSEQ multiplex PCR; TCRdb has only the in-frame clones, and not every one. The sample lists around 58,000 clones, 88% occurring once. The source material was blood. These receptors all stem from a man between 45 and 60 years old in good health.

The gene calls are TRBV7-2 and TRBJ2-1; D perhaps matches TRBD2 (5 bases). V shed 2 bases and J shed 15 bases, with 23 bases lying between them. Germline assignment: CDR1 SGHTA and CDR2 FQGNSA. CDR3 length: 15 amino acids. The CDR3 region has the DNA TGTGCCAGCAGCTTAAATAGAGCGCAGCTCTCAGAGGGGTTCTTC. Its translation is CASSLNRAQLSEGFF.

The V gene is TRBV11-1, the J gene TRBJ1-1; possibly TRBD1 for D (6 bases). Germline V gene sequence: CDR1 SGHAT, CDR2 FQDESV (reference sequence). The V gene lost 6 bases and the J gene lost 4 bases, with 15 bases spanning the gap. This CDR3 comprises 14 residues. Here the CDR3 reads CASSPTGIGTEAFF. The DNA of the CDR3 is TGTGCCAGCAGTCCCACAGGGATCGGCACTGAAGCTTTCTTT.

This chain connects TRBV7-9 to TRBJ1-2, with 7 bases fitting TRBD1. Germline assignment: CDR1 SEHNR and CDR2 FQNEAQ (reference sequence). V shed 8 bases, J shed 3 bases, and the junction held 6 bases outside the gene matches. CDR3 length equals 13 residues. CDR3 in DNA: TGTGCCAGCTCGACAGGGAGGGACTATGGCTACACCTTC. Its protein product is CASSTGRDYGYTF.

CDR3 in DNA: TGCAGCGCACTGACAGGGACTAGCACAGATACGCAGTATTTT. Translated: CSALTGTSTDTQYF. The chain carries TRBV29-1 and TRBJ2-3, with D tentatively TRBD1 (7 bases). Trimming cost V 7 bases and J 0 bases, with 14 bases left between them. CDR3 size: 14 residues. The germline V gene has CDR1 SQVTM and CDR2 ANQGSEA.

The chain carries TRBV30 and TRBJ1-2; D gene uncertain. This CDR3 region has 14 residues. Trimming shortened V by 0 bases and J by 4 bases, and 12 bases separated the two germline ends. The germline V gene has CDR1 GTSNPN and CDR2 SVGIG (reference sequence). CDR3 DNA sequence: TGTGCCTGGAGTGTGGTTTGGCGTGGCTATGGCTACACCTTC. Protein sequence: CAWSVVWRGYGYTF.

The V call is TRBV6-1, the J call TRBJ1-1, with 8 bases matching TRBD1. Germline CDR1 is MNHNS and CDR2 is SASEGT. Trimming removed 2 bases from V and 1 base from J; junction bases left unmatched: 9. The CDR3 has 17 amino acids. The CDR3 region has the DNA TGTGCCAGCAGTGAATTCGGACAGGGACCTTCGAACACTGAAGCTTTCTTT. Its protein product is CASSEFGQGPSNTEAFF.

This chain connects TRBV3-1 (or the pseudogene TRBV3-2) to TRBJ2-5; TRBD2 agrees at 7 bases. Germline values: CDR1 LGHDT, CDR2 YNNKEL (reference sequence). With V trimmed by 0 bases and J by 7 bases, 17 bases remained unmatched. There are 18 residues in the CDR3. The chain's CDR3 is CASSQDLVGGSNGRTQYF. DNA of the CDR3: TGTGCCAGCAGCCAAGATCTGGTGGGCGGGAGTAACGGGCGGACCCAGTACTTC.

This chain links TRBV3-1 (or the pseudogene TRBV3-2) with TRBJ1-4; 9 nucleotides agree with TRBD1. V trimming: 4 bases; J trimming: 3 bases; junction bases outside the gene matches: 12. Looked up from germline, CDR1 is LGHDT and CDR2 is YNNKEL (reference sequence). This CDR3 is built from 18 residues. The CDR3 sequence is CASSPRTGVVAANEKLFF. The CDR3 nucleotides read TGTGCCAGCAGCCCTAGGACAGGGGTAGTAGCAGCTAATGAAAAACTGTTTTTT.

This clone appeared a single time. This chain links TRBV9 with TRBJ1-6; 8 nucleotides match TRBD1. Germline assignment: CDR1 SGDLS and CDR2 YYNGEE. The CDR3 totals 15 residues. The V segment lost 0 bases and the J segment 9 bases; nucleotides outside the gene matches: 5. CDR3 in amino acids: CASSVDTGGSSPLHF. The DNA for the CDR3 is TGTGCCAGCAGCGTAGACACAGGGGGTAGTTCACCCCTCCACTTT.

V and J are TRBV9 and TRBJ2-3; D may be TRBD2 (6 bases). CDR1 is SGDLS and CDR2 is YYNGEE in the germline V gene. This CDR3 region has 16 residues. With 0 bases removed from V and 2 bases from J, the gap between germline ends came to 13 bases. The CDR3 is CASSVGGSGTTDTQYF. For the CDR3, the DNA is TGTGCCAGCAGCGTAGGTGGTAGCGGAACCACAGATACGCAGTATTTT.

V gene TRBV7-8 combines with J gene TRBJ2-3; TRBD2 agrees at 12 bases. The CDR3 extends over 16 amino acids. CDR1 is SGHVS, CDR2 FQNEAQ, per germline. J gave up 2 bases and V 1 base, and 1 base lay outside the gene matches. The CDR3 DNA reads TGTGCCAGCAGCTTAGGGACTAGCGGGATCACAGATACGCAGTATTTT. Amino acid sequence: CASSLGTSGITDTQYF.

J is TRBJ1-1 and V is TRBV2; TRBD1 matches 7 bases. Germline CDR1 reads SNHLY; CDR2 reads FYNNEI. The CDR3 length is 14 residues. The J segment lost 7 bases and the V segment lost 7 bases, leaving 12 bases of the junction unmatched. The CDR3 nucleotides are TGTGCCAGCACCGTACAGGGGTCCCTCGATGAAGCTTTCTTT. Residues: CASTVQGSLDEAFF.

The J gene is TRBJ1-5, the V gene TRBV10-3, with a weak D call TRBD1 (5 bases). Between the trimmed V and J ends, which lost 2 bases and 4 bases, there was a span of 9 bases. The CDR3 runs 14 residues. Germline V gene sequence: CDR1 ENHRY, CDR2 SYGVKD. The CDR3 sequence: CAISETQANQPQHF. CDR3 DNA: TGTGCCATCAGTGAGACACAGGCGAATCAGCCCCAGCATTTT.

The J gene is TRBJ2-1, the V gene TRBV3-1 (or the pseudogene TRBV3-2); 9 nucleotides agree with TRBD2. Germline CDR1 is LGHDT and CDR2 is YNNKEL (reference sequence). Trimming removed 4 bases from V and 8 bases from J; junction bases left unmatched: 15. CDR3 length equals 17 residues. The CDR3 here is CASSPRRAGGPLDEQFF. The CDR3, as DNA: TGTGCCAGCAGCCCAAGACGGGCGGGAGGGCCGCTCGATGAGCAGTTCTTC.

CDR3: CASSRQRAEEEKLFF. CDR3 nucleotide sequence: TGCGCCAGCAGCCGACAGAGAGCGGAGGAGGAAAAACTGTTTTTT. This sequence joins TRBV4-1 and TRBJ1-4; weak D call: TRBD1 (5 bases). The V end lost 4 bases, the J end lost 8 bases, and 17 bases lay between the germline ends. The CDR3 has 15 amino acids. Germline loops: CDR1 MGHRA, CDR2 YSYEKL.

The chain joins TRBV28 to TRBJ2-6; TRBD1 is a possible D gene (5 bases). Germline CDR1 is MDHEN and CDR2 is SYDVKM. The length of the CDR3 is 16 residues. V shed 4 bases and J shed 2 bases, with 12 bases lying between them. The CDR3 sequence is CASSWWGATGANVLTF. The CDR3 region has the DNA TGTGCCAGCAGTTGGTGGGGCGCGACTGGGGCCAACGTCCTGACTTTC.

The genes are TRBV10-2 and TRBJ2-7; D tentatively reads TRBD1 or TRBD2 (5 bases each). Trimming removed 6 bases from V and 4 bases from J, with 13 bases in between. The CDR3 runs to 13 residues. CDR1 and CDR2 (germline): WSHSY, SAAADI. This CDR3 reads CASRGTVSYEQYF. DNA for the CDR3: TGCGCCAGCAGGGGGACGGTTTCTTACGAGCAGTACTTC.

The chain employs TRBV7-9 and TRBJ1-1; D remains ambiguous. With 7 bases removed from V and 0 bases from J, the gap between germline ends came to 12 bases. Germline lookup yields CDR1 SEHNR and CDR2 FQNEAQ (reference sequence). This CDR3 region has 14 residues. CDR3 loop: CASTPPPLNTEAFF. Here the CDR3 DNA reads TGTGCCAGCACCCCTCCCCCACTGAACACTGAAGCTTTCTTT.

CDR3 nucleotide sequence: TGTGCCAGTAGTATGACAGGCTTTGGTGAAAAACTGTTTTTT. It specifies CASSMTGFGEKLFF. The rearrangement links TRBV19 to TRBJ1-4; D may be TRBD1 (6 bases). Per the germline V gene, CDR1 is LNHDA and CDR2 is SQIVND (reference sequence). There are 14 residues in the CDR3. The germline V and J ends were trimmed by 3 bases and 7 bases, with 12 bases remaining between them.

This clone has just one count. CDR3 DNA: TGTGCCAGCAGCTTGGAGGGACTCCCATCGGAGACCCAGTACTTC. Its protein is CASSLEGLPSETQYF. The chain recombines TRBV5-5 with TRBJ2-5; D is perhaps TRBD2 (6 bases). In germline, CDR1 is SGHKS, CDR2 YYEKEE (reference sequence). Trimming took 0 bases from V and 5 from J, leaving 14 bases between them. CDR3 size: 15 residues.

The CDR3 reads CAWSDRASATNEKLFF. Written as DNA, the CDR3 is TGTGCCTGGAGCGACAGGGCCTCCGCAACTAATGAAAAACTGTTTTTT. This chain connects TRBV30 to TRBJ1-4; 7 bases fit TRBD1. Unmatched junction bases numbered 7, after V lost 3 bases and J lost 0 bases. CDR3 size: 16 residues. Germline CDR1 GTSNPN, CDR2 SVGIG (reference sequence).

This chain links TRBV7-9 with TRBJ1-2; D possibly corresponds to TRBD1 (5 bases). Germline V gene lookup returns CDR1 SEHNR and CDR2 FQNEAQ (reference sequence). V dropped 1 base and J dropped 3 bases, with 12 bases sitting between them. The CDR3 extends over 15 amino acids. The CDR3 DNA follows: TGTGCCAGCAGCTTAGGAACGGGGACTCACTATGGCTACACCTTC. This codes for CASSLGTGTHYGYTF.

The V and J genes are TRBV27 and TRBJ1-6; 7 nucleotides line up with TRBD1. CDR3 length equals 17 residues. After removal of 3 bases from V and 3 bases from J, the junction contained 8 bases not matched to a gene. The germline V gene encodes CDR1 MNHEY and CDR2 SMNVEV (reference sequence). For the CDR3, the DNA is TGTGCCAGCAGTTTCGAACAGGGGCACTTCTATAATTCACCCCTCCACTTT. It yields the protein CASSFEQGHFYNSPLHF.

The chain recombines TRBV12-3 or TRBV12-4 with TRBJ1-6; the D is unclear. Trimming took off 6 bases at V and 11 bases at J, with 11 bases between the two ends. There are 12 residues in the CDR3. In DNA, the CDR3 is TGTGCCAGCAGGGTGGACTCTGCACCCCTCCACTTT. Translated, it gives CASRVDSAPLHF.

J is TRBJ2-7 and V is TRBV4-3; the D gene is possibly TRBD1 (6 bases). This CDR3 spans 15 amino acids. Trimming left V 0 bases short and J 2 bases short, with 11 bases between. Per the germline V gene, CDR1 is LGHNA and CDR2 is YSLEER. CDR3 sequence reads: CASSQEVQGPYEQYF. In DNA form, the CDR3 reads TGCGCCAGCAGCCAAGAGGTACAGGGTCCCTACGAGCAGTACTTC.

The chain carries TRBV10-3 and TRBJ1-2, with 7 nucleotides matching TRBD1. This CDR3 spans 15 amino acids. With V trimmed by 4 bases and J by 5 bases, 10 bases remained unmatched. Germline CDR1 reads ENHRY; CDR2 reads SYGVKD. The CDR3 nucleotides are TGTGCCATCAGTGGTGGACAGGAGGAAGGGTATGGCTACACCTTC. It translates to CAISGGQEEGYGYTF.